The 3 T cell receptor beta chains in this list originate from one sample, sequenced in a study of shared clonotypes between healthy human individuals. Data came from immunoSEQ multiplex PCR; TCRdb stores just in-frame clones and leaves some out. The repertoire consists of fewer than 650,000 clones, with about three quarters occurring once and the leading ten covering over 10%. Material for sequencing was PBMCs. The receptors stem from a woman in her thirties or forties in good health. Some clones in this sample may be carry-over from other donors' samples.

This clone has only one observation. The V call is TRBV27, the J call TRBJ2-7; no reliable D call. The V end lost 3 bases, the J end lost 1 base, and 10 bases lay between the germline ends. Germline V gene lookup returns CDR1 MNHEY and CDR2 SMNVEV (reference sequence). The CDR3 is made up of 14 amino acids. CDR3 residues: CASSFRSSSYEQYF. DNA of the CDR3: TGTGCCAGCAGTTTTCGATCCTCTTCCTACGAGCAGTACTTC.

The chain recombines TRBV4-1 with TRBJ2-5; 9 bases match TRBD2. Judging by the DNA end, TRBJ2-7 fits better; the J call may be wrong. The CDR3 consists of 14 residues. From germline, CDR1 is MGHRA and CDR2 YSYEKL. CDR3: CASRPGLATHEQYF. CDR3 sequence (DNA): TGCGCCAGCAGACCGGGACTAGCTACCCACGAGCAGTACTTC.

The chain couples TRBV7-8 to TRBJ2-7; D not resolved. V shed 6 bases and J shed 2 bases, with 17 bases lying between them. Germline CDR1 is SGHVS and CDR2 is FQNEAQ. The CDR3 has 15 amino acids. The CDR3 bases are TGTGCCAGCAGTTTCCTCCGCTACCCGCCCTACGAGCAGTACTTC. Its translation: CASSFLRYPPYEQYF.